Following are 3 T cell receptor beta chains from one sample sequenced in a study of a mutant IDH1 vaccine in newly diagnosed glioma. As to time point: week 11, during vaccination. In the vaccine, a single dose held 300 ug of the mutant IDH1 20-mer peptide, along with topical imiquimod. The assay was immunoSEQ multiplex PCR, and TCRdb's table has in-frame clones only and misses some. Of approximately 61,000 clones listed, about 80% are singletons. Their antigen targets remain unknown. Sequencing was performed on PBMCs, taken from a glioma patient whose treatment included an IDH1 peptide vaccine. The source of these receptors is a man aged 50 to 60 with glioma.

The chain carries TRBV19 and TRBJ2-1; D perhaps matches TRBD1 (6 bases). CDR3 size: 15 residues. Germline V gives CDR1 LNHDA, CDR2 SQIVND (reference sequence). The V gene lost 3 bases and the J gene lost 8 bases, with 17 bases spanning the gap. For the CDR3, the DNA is TGTGCCAGTAGTATCGGGCAGGGGATATCGGATGAGCAGTTCTTC. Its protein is CASSIGQGISDEQFF.

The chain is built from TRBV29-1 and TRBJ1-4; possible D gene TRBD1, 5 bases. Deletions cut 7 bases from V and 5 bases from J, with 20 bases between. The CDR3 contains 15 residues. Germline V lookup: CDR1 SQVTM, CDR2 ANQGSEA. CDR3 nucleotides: TGCAGCGCCTCTAAACCGGGACCGCAGAATGAAAAACTGTTTTTT. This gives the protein CSASKPGPQNEKLFF.

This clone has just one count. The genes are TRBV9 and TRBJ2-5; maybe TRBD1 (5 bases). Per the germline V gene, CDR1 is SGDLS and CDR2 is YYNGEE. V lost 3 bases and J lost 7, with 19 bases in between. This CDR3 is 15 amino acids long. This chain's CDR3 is CASSARDTGALTQYF. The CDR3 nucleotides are TGTGCCAGCAGCGCACGAGACACAGGTGCTTTGACCCAGTACTTC.